What follows are 22 T cell receptor beta chains derived from one specimen sequenced in a study of blood T cell repertoires in COVID-19. Repertoires were generated with immunoSEQ multiplex PCR, while TCRdb's copy carries only in-frame clones and drops some. The sample records fewer than 90,000 clones, 80% being singletons. Material for sequencing was peripheral blood. These receptors were collected from a woman of 80 years or more with acute or convalescent COVID-19.

This rearrangement joins TRBV10-3 to TRBJ2-3; 10 nucleotides agree with TRBD2. Germline CDR1 reads ENHRY; CDR2 reads SYGVKD. The CDR3 loop spans 15 amino acids. V shed 3 bases and J 5 bases; nucleotides not matched to a gene: 5. Here the CDR3 reads CAISDPGLAKDTQYF. Written as DNA, the CDR3 is TGTGCCATCAGTGATCCGGGACTAGCGAAAGATACGCAGTATTTT.

The chain links TRBV7-8 to TRBJ2-5, with a weak D call TRBD1 (7 bases). Germline-derived CDR1 and CDR2 are SGHVS and FQNEAQ. The CDR3 totals 13 residues. The V gene lost 5 bases and the J gene lost 4 bases, with 11 bases spanning the gap. The CDR3 DNA reads as TGTGCCAGCAGCCGACAGGGAGGAGAGACCCAGTACTTC. Protein product: CASSRQGGETQYF. The variable domain in full, completed from reference TRBV7-8 and TRBJ2-5, reads GAGVSQSPRYKVAKRGQDVALRCDPISGHVSLFWYQQALGQGPEFLTYFQNEAQLDKSGLPSDRFFAERPEGSVSTLKIQRTQQEDSAVYLCASSRQGGETQYFGPGTRLLVL.

This clone turned up a few times. The V gene is TRBV18, the J gene TRBJ1-5; D might be TRBD1 (5 bases). Per germline, CDR1 KGHSH and CDR2 LQKENI. Trimming removed 3 bases at V and 2 bases at J, with 14 bases between. This CDR3 has 16 amino acids. The DNA for the CDR3 is TGTGCCAGCTCACCTACAGGTAGAGATGGCAATCAGCCCCAGCATTTT. Translation: CASSPTGRDGNQPQHF.

This chain joins TRBV15 and TRBJ1-4; 9 bases map to TRBD1. Losses at the gene ends were 5 bases for V and 11 bases for J; bases not matched to a gene: 3. Germline assignment: CDR1 LNHNV and CDR2 YYDKDF (reference sequence). CDR3 size: 12 residues. The CDR3, as DNA: TGTGCCACCAGCGACAGGGGGGCTAAACTGTTTTTT. This sequence encodes CATSDRGAKLFF.

J is TRBJ2-7 and V is TRBV6-5; TRBD2 aligns across 8 bases. The CDR3 is 15 amino acids. V gave up 10 bases and J gave up 2 bases; unmatched junction bases: 13. Germline assignment: CDR1 MNHEY and CDR2 SVGAGI. The CDR3 DNA follows: TGTGCCACCTCCCGGGAGCGGGGGATAACCTACGAGCAGTACTTC. Translating it yields CATSRERGITYEQYF.

The chain joins TRBV9 to TRBJ2-1; 12 bases match TRBD2. The CDR3 covers 21 residues. In germline, CDR1 is SGDLS, CDR2 YYNGEE. V was clipped by 3 bases and J by 6 bases; unmatched bases: 22. CDR3 DNA sequence: TGTGCCAGCAGCGGTAGAATTGGGGCTAGCGGGAGGGCGAGGGTTTTCAATGAGCAGTTCTTC. Protein product: CASSGRIGASGRARVFNEQFF.

The chain employs TRBV5-1 and TRBJ2-5; TRBD1 matches at 11 bases. The CDR3 contains 15 residues. Per the germline V gene, CDR1 is SGHRS and CDR2 is YFSETQ. V shed 0 bases and J 5 bases; nucleotides not matched to a gene: 3. Written as DNA, the CDR3 is TGCGCCAGCAGCTTGGGGACAGGGGGCAGGGAGACCCAGTACTTC. Protein product: CASSLGTGGRETQYF.

J is TRBJ2-7 and V is TRBV9, with 10 bases identical to TRBD1. The CDR3 has 14 amino acids. J gave up 4 bases and V 4 bases, and 5 bases lay outside the gene matches. In germline, CDR1 is SGDLS, CDR2 YYNGEE. CDR3 amino acids: CASSLGQGVYEQYF. Written as DNA, the CDR3 is TGTGCCAGCAGCCTAGGACAGGGGGTATACGAGCAGTACTTC.

The genes are TRBV6-5 and TRBJ2-7; D gene uncertain. Trimming took 8 bases from V and 4 from J, leaving 9 bases between them. The CDR3 extends over 11 amino acids. The germline V gene encodes CDR1 MNHEY and CDR2 SVGAGI. The CDR3 protein is CASGNSYEQYF. The CDR3 DNA reads TGTGCCAGCGGCAATTCGTACGAGCAGTACTTC.

This chain connects TRBV19 to TRBJ1-4; tentatively, D is TRBD1 (5 bases). V was shortened by 3 bases and J by 14 bases, with 19 bases between the two germline ends. This CDR3 region has 14 residues. Germline V CDR1 and CDR2: LNHDA, SQIVND (reference sequence). The CDR3 spells CASSIPAGPFSLFF. The CDR3 region has the DNA TGTGCCAGTAGTATTCCGGCAGGGCCCTTTTCCCTGTTTTTT.

V and J are TRBV7-3 and TRBJ1-2, with TRBD1 matching over 10 bases. CDR1 and CDR2 (germline): SGHTA, FQGTGA. The V gene end was trimmed by 5 bases and the J gene end by 5 bases; junction bases not matched to a gene: 8. This CDR3 is built from 15 residues. CDR3 DNA: TGTGCCAGCAGCCCGGGACAGGGGCCCCCTTATGGCTACACCTTC. Its translation is CASSPGQGPPYGYTF.

The chain joins TRBV5-5 to TRBJ1-6, with 7 positions matching TRBD1. There are 14 residues in the CDR3. Trimming took 2 bases from V and 8 from J; bases not matched to a gene: 4. CDR1 and CDR2 (germline): SGHKS, YYEKEE (reference sequence). This CDR3 is CASSFRQGDSPLHF. The CDR3 nucleotides are TGTGCCAGCAGCTTTCGGCAGGGGGATTCACCCCTCCACTTT. Full variable domain (outside the CDR3, taken from reference TRBV5-5 and TRBJ1-6): DAGVTQSPTHLIKTRGQQVTLRCSPISGHKSVSWYQQVLGQGPQFIFQYYEKEERGRGNFPDRFSARQFPNYSSELNVNALLLGDSALYLCASSFRQGDSPLHFGNGTRLTVT.

The chain recombines TRBV7-6 with TRBJ1-3, with D hard to call. V was shortened by 7 bases and J by 4 bases, with 17 bases between the two germline ends. This CDR3 region has 15 residues. Germline V gene sequence: CDR1 SGHVS, CDR2 FNYEAQ. CDR3 nucleotide sequence: TGTGCCAGCACCGCAACCGGGGTCTCAGGAAACACCATATATTTT. Translation: CASTATGVSGNTIYF.

The chain carries TRBV6-6 and TRBJ1-2; D is perhaps TRBD1 (6 bases). This CDR3 has 12 residues. Germline values: CDR1 MNHNY, CDR2 SVGAGI (reference sequence). The germline V and J ends were trimmed by 5 bases and 7 bases, with 11 bases remaining between them. The CDR3 is CASSPWGLGYTF. The CDR3 DNA reads as TGTGCCAGCAGTCCTTGGGGGCTTGGCTACACCTTC.

This chain links TRBV11-1 with TRBJ1-5; D not resolved. V was cut by 1 base and J by 2 bases, with 9 bases left in between. The germline V gene encodes CDR1 SGHAT and CDR2 FQDESV (reference sequence). The CDR3 is 15 amino acids. CDR3 coding DNA: TGTGCCAGCAGCTTAGGAGGGTACGGCAATCAGCCCCAGCATTTT. The encoded protein is CASSLGGYGNQPQHF.

The chain employs TRBV2 and TRBJ1-5; D remains ambiguous. Per germline, CDR1 SNHLY and CDR2 FYNNEI. Between the trimmed V and J ends, which lost 6 bases and 2 bases, there was a span of 11 bases. The CDR3 length is 14 residues. For the CDR3, the DNA is TGTGCCAGCAGCCTCACCGGGGGCAATCAGCCCCAGCATTTT. Its protein product is CASSLTGGNQPQHF.

The chain carries TRBV3-1 (or the pseudogene TRBV3-2) and TRBJ2-1; 11 nucleotides match TRBD2. Per germline, CDR1 LGHDT and CDR2 YNNKEL (reference sequence). V was clipped by 0 bases and J by 9 bases; unmatched bases: 13. The CDR3 loop spans 18 amino acids. CDR3 residues: CASSQDLTSGGGWAEQFF. For the CDR3, the DNA is TGTGCCAGCAGCCAAGATTTAACTAGCGGGGGCGGATGGGCTGAGCAGTTCTTC.

The J gene is TRBJ2-2, the V gene TRBV5-5, with 7 bases fitting TRBD1. The germline gives CDR1 SGHKS, CDR2 YYEKEE (reference sequence). This CDR3 region has 15 residues. Germline trimming cut 4 bases from V and 6 bases from J; bases unmatched to any gene: 9. CDR3 nucleotide sequence: TGTGCCAGCAGCGCAAGAGGGGGCTATCCCGGGGAGCTGTTTTTT. The encoded protein is CASSARGGYPGELFF.

This chain links TRBV6-1 with TRBJ2-2; TRBD1 agrees at 7 bases. Looked up from germline, CDR1 is MNHNS and CDR2 is SASEGT. Trimming removed 6 bases from V and 1 base from J; junction bases left unmatched: 5. This CDR3 has 15 amino acids. The CDR3 bases are TGTGCCAGCAGAGAGGACAGGCTGAACACCGGGGAGCTGTTTTTT. This translates into CASREDRLNTGELFF.

The chain links TRBV7-6 to TRBJ1-1; D is perhaps TRBD1 (5 bases). Per germline, CDR1 SGHVS and CDR2 FNYEAQ. The CDR3 is 15 residues long. The V end was cut by 5 bases, the J end by 2 bases, with 15 bases between. The chain's CDR3 is CASSARLGRNTEAFF. CDR3 sequence (DNA): TGTGCCAGCAGCGCAAGGTTGGGGCGTAACACTGAAGCTTTCTTT.

This sequence joins TRBV11-2 and TRBJ2-1, with TRBD2 as a possible D gene (5 bases). Trimming took 4 bases from V and 6 from J, leaving 16 bases between them. Germline V CDR1 and CDR2: SGHAT, FQNNGV. This CDR3 contains 15 residues. CDR3 nucleotides: TGTGCCAGCAGCTCCCTGGGCGGCGGACTCAATGAGCAGTTCTTC. This encodes CASSSLGGGLNEQFF. Variable domain in full (rest from reference TRBV11-2 and TRBJ2-1): EAGVAQSPRYKIIEKRQSVAFWCNPISGHATLYWYQQILGQGPKLLIQFQNNGVVDDSQLPKDRFSAERLKGVDSTLKIQPAKLEDSAVYLCASSSLGGGLNEQFFGPGTRLTVL.

In its sample, this clone was seen once. V gene TRBV19 combines with J gene TRBJ2-3, with 9 bases matching TRBD1. Germline V gives CDR1 LNHDA, CDR2 SQIVND (reference sequence). V shed 10 bases and J 7 bases; nucleotides not matched to a gene: 12. The CDR3 loop spans 14 amino acids. The CDR3 region has the DNA TGTGCCACGACTAGTTTACAGGGGGCTAATACGCAGTATTTT. Translating it yields CATTSLQGANTQYF.